These T cell receptor beta chains were read from a single sample in a study of memory CD4+ T cells and cytomegalovirus serostatus. Clones were read by immunoSEQ multiplex PCR, and TCRdb kept only the in-frame ones, dropping some. Of about 44,000 clones listed, just over 75% are singletons. Sequencing was performed on memory CD4+ T cells from blood. These receptors came from an adult in good health and CMV-seronegative. CDR3s include the opening cysteine and the closing phenylalanine or tryptophan. Each record gives: clone size, J gene, D gene, V gene, CDR3 protein, CDR3 DNA. A D gene is named only where the DNA matches it firmly. Size is stated for part of the rows, as once, few or many counts, or as a class when the clone is expanded.

NA	TRBJ2-2	NA	TRBV6-1	CVCHTANTGELFF	TGTGTATGCCACACGGCGAACACCGGGGAGCTGTTTTTT
few	TRBJ2-7	TRBD1	TRBV6-4	CASFVRDRVYEQYF	TGTGCCAGTTTTGTTAGGGACAGGGTCTACGAGCAGTACTTC
NA	TRBJ1-1	NA	TRBV6-1	CASSAMDGYYENTEAFF	TGTGCCAGCAGTGCAATGGACGGGTATTACGAGAACACTGAAGCTTTCTTT
NA	TRBJ2-3	NA	TRBV11-3	CASMGGADTQYF	TGTGCCAGCATGGGCGGGGCAGATACGCAGTATTTT
few	TRBJ2-2	TRBD2	TRBV30	CAWRGDYLNTGELFF	TGTGCCTGGAGGGGGGACTACCTGAACACCGGGGAGCTGTTTTTT
NA	TRBJ1-6	NA	TRBV28	CASSLPTVYSPLHF	TGTGCCAGCAGTCTGCCGACAGTATACTCACCCCTCCACTTT
NA	TRBJ2-3	NA	TRBV5-1	CASSLLAESTDTQYF	TGCGCCAGCAGCCTCTTAGCGGAAAGCACAGATACGCAGTATTTT
NA	TRBJ1-2	TRBD1	TRBV4-2	CASSGRDSENYGYTF	TGTGCCAGCAGCGGCCGGGACAGCGAAAACTATGGCTACACCTTC
NA	TRBJ2-5	NA	TRBV18	CASSPPSTGGETQYF	TGTGCCAGCTCACCTCCTTCGACGGGTGGGGAGACCCAGTACTTC
NA	TRBJ1-6	NA	TRBV6-1	CASRDYSSYNSPLHF	TGTGCCAGCAGGGACTATAGCTCCTATAATTCACCCCTCCACTTT
once	TRBJ1-1	NA	TRBV6-5	CASSYSGMGDTEAFF	TGTGCCAGCAGTTACTCGGGAATGGGGGACACTGAAGCTTTCTTT
NA	TRBJ1-1	NA	TRBV9	CASSQGVHTEAFF	TGTGCCAGCAGCCAAGGGGTACACACTGAAGCTTTCTTT
once	TRBJ2-5	NA	TRBV6-4	CASSDRTVRQETQYF	TGTGCCAGCAGTGATAGGACCGTCCGCCAAGAGACCCAGTACTTC
NA	TRBJ2-5	NA	TRBV7-2	CASSFQRQLQETQYF	TGTGCCAGCAGCTTTCAAAGACAGTTACAAGAGACCCAGTACTTC
once	TRBJ1-1	NA	TRBV5-6	CASSLVPGSFYTEAFF	TGTGCCAGCAGCTTGGTGCCAGGGTCATTTTACACTGAAGCTTTCTTT
NA	TRBJ1-2	NA	TRBV14	CASSLPGNYYGYTF	TGTGCCAGCAGCCTTCCGGGCAACTACTATGGCTACACCTTC
NA	TRBJ1-1	TRBD1	TRBV11-3	CASSVTGGSDTEAFF	TGTGCCAGCAGCGTGACAGGGGGCAGTGACACTGAAGCTTTCTTT
NA	TRBJ2-2	NA	TRBV11-2	CASSLRDNTGELFF	TGTGCCAGCAGCTTGAGGGACAACACCGGGGAGCTGTTTTTT
NA	TRBJ2-5	TRBD1	TRBV19	CASTPDRGRKTQYF	TGTGCCAGTACCCCGGACAGGGGGAGGAAGACCCAGTACTTC
NA	TRBJ1-6	NA	TRBV9	CASSLAGTTDNSPLHF	TGTGCCAGCAGCTTGGCCGGGACAACGGATAATTCACCCCTCCACTTT
NA	TRBJ2-1	NA	TRBV28	CASSATWGRYNEQFF	TGTGCCAGCAGTGCGACATGGGGTCGATACAATGAGCAGTTCTTC
NA	TRBJ2-1	TRBD1	TRBV6-1	CASSGGTGATNEQFF	TGTGCCAGCAGTGGGGGGACAGGGGCGACGAATGAGCAGTTCTTC
NA	TRBJ2-4	NA	TRBV29-1	CSVEGANIQYF	TGCAGCGTTGAGGGTGCAAACATTCAGTACTTC
NA	TRBJ2-5	NA	TRBV11-3	CASSLGETQYF	TGTGCCAGCAGCTTAGGAGAGACCCAGTACTTC
NA	TRBJ1-4	NA	TRBV30	CAWSIWGKEKLFF	TGTGCCTGGAGTATATGGGGGAAGGAAAAACTGTTTTTT
once	TRBJ1-1	NA	TRBV5-4	CASSLGVGQNTEAFF	TGTGCCAGCAGCTTGGGCGTAGGGCAGAACACTGAAGCTTTCTTT
NA	TRBJ2-7	NA	TRBV2	CASSGNTANEQYF	TGTGCCAGCAGTGGGAATACAGCCAACGAGCAGTACTTC
NA	TRBJ1-1	NA	TRBV9	CASSVESQGKTFF	TGTGCCAGCAGCGTAGAATCGCAGGGTAAAACTTTCTTT
NA	TRBJ1-5	NA	TRBV5-1	CASSLELNQPQHF	TGCGCCAGCAGCTTAGAGCTAAATCAGCCCCAGCATTTT
NA	TRBJ2-1	TRBD1	TRBV4-1	CASSQDGQVFYNEQFF	TGCGCCAGCAGCCAAGACGGACAGGTATTCTACAATGAGCAGTTCTTC
NA	TRBJ1-1	NA	TRBV6-6	CASSYLNTEAFF	TGTGCCAGCAGCTACCTGAACACTGAAGCTTTCTTT
NA	TRBJ1-2	NA	TRBV4-2	CASSQVGSSSGYTF	TGTGCCAGCAGCCAAGTGGGGTCGAGTTCCGGCTACACCTTC
NA	TRBJ2-1	NA	TRBV29-1	CSVEVVYNEQFF	TGCAGCGTTGAGGTGGTTTACAATGAGCAGTTCTTC
few	TRBJ2-7	TRBD1	TRBV5-1	CASTGAGTGGEQYF	TGCGCCAGCACCGGAGCCGGGACAGGGGGCGAGCAGTACTTC
few	TRBJ2-5	TRBD1	TRBV11-2	CASSLVQGAWETQYF	TGTGCCAGCAGCTTAGTACAGGGGGCGTGGGAGACCCAGTACTTC
NA	TRBJ1-1	NA	TRBV7-6	CASSPVGGLGTEAFF	TGTGCCAGCAGCCCGGTGGGGGGCCTTGGTACTGAAGCTTTCTTT
NA	TRBJ2-5	NA	TRBV4-1	CASSRLGGETQYF	TGCGCCAGCAGCCGATTGGGGGGAGAGACCCAGTACTTC
once	TRBJ2-7	NA	TRBV5-8	CASSRKDGIYEQYF	TGTGCCAGCAGCAGGAAGGACGGAATCTACGAGCAGTACTTC
NA	TRBJ1-5	NA	TRBV30	CAWSVLGGSQPQHF	TGTGCCTGGAGTGTACTCGGTGGGTCTCAGCCCCAGCATTTT
few	TRBJ2-6	TRBD1	TRBV10-3	CATAAGQARSGANVLTF	TGTGCCACCGCTGCGGGACAGGCTCGCTCTGGGGCCAACGTCCTGACTTTC
NA	TRBJ2-5	TRBD2	TRBV4-1	CASSQSPPAGTTLRETQYF	TGCGCCAGCAGCCAGTCCCCTCCCGCCGGGACTACCCTTCGAGAGACCCAGTACTTC
NA	TRBJ1-4	NA	TRBV10-3	CATGVGRSNEKLFF	TGTGCCACCGGCGTCGGCCGGAGTAATGAAAAACTGTTTTTT
few	TRBJ1-1	NA	TRBV28	CASTGTVGMSTEAFF	TGTGCCAGCACGGGAACAGTAGGGATGAGCACTGAAGCTTTCTTT
NA	TRBJ2-7	TRBD1	TRBV7-9	CASSSTGGAYEQYF	TGTGCCAGCAGCTCTACAGGGGGCGCTTACGAGCAGTACTTC
NA	TRBJ1-4	NA	TRBV6-1	CASTGRAATNEKLFF	TGTGCCAGCACGGGACGGGCGGCGACTAATGAAAAACTGTTTTTT
few	TRBJ2-7	NA	TRBV21-1	CASSKRGSGTGNLSGAEQYF	TGTGCCAGCAGCAAAAGGGGATCCGGGACAGGGAACCTTAGTGGGGCCGAGCAGTACTTC
NA	TRBJ2-1	NA	TRBV5-1	CASSLESGVGYNEQFF	TGCGCCAGCAGCTTGGAGTCCGGGGTTGGGTACAATGAGCAGTTCTTC
NA	TRBJ1-1	NA	TRBV5-4	CASSEPGPTTEAFF	TGTGCCAGCAGCGAACCGGGACCCACTACTGAAGCTTTCTTT
NA	TRBJ1-6	TRBD1	TRBV30	CAWSLGTGGNSPLHF	TGTGCCTGGAGTCTCGGGACAGGGGGTAATTCACCCCTCCACTTT
once	TRBJ1-1	TRBD1	TRBV5-1	CASSSGGPSGTEAFF	TGCGCCAGCAGCTCAGGGGGCCCGTCAGGCACTGAAGCTTTCTTT
once	TRBJ1-3	NA	TRBV19	CASSPDGGSAGNTIYF	TGTGCCAGTAGTCCTGACGGGGGCTCCGCCGGAAACACCATATATTTT
NA	TRBJ1-5	NA	TRBV5-5	CASSLRDQPQHF	TGTGCCAGCAGCTTAAGGGATCAGCCCCAGCATTTT
many	TRBJ2-1	TRBD1	TRBV5-1	CASSPSSGTGAHNEQFF	TGCGCCAGCAGCCCTTCGAGCGGGACAGGGGCCCACAATGAGCAGTTCTTC
many	TRBJ1-6	NA	TRBV15	CATSREAHSSPLHF	TGTGCCACCAGCAGAGAGGCACATTCTTCACCCCTCCACTTT
NA	TRBJ1-4	TRBD1	TRBV11-1	CASSPRTGVNEKLFF	TGTGCCAGCAGCCCTCGGACAGGGGTAAATGAAAAACTGTTTTTT